This T cell receptor (beta chain) comes out of a study of CD8 T cells in ankylosing spondylitis (dated by TCRdb to 2016 to 2017). About the investigation overall: The study set out to find disease-linked TCR variants by profiling T cell receptor beta repertoires in ankylosing spondylitis patients and healthy donors. The full study cohort was made up of about two dozen ankylosing spondylitis patients and about a hundred healthy donors. Peripheral blood was sampled, and synovial fluid was also collected from ankylosing spondylitis patients.

Data came from an Illumina HiSeq 2500. Quantitative 5'-RACE with molecular barcodes was used to prepare TCR beta libraries. The source study handled its data this way. Disease-linked TCR variants were identified with a new computational method built on a probabilistic model of VDJ rearrangement. Using fastp trimming at Q25 and MiXCR clonotype assembly, TCRdb reanalyzed the public sequencing data and kept in-frame beta chains. For every CDR3 protein sequence, its rows merge into one entry that carries the most common genes and DNA. The V and J calls and clone size come from TCRdb's table, not from the authors' own analysis. The sample includes around 90,000 distinct CDR3 sequences, with under 30% observed a single time. Over 50% of the sample comes from the top ten. Summary of the overall study and its limitations: Some TCR beta motif variants had previously been reported in synovial fluid and blood of reactive arthritis patients, which suggested common disease-initiation mechanisms. In peripheral blood, the disease-linked clones were found at relatively low frequencies and had a CD8+ phenotype. Blood from ankylosing spondylitis patients appeared to be characterized by a TCR beta motif made up of several highly homologous amino acid variants. According to the report, matched synovial fluid samples from ankylosing spondylitis patients were significantly enriched for the disease-linked clones.

The germline V gene sets CDR1 to SGHTA and CDR2 to FQGTGA. From the cysteine up to the phenylalanine, the CDR3 has a length of 14 residues. Kept here is only the CDR3 DNA, which spans 42 bases and is read in frame from base 1. A distance of 13 bases separates the germline ends of V and J, which lose 6 bases and 3 bases respectively. Concerning this clonotype itself: There is no known antigen for this receptor. No clone much larger than this one lies a single base away; base qualities are absent.

The sequence was obtained from a male donor with ankylosing spondylitis or in good health (not recorded which). Sample: blood, either unsorted or a sorted T cell fraction (not recorded which). The V and J segments used are TRBV7-3 and TRBJ2-3; the D gene remains uncertain. For the CDR3, the sequence is CASSQNPDTDTQYF. The sequence in DNA is TGTGCCAGCAGTCAAAACCCCGATACAGATACGCAGTATTTT.